These 21 T cell receptor beta chains share one sample of origin, sequenced in a study of cytomegalovirus exposure and HLA in healthy donors. Generated by immunoSEQ multiplex PCR, the TCRdb table keeps only in-frame clones and is missing some. This table holds hundreds of thousands of clones, around 85% found once. What was sequenced was PBMCs. The receptors shown here come from a woman aged 25 to 39 in good health and CMV-seropositive.

This clone was counted a single time. The chain links TRBV29-1 to TRBJ2-2; 11 bases match TRBD1. In germline, CDR1 is SQVTM, CDR2 ANQGSEA. Germline trimming cut 6 bases from V and 4 bases from J; bases unmatched to any gene: 13. The CDR3 length is 17 residues. CDR3 sequence reads: CSVGRTGGALGTGELFF. Written as DNA, the CDR3 is TGCAGCGTAGGAAGGACAGGGGGCGCCTTGGGCACCGGGGAGCTGTTTTTT.

This rearrangement joins TRBV7-6 to TRBJ2-3, with 10 bases matching TRBD2. With 3 bases clipped from V and 3 bases from J, the junction kept 9 bases outside the gene matches. Germline-derived CDR1 and CDR2 are SGHVS and FNYEAQ. The CDR3 is 17 amino acids. CDR3 in DNA: TGTGCCAGCAGCTTTCAGCGGGAGGGCGAGGAGACAGATACGCAGTATTTT. Protein product: CASSFQREGEETDTQYF.

V gene TRBV4-2 combines with J gene TRBJ2-1; D might be TRBD2 (5 bases). Trimming removed 10 bases at V and 1 base at J, with 14 bases between. The CDR3 is made up of 14 amino acids. Germline CDR1 reads LGHNA; CDR2 reads YNFKEQ. CDR3 loop: CATSASISYNEQFF. DNA for the CDR3: TGTGCCACCTCAGCTAGCATATCCTACAATGAGCAGTTCTTC.

The genes are TRBV2 and TRBJ2-1; TRBD2 matches at 10 bases. Germline CDR1 and CDR2: SNHLY and FYNNEI. With 8 bases clipped from V and 10 bases from J, the junction kept 8 bases outside the gene matches. This CDR3 has 13 residues. The CDR3 nucleotides are TGTGCCAGCCGTCTAGCGGGAGAGGGCGAGCAGTTCTTC. Its protein is CASRLAGEGEQFF.

V and J are TRBV5-6 and TRBJ1-2, with 8 bases lining up with TRBD1. CDR3 length: 12 amino acids. Per germline, CDR1 SGHDT and CDR2 YYEEEE. Trimming removed 5 bases from V and 8 bases from J; junction bases left unmatched: 5. The CDR3 DNA reads TGTGCCAGCAGAGAGACAGGGGAAGGCTACACCTTC. It translates to CASRETGEGYTF.

The chain uses TRBV10-1 and TRBJ1-2; possibly TRBD1 for D (6 bases). The CDR3 totals 13 residues. Germline V gives CDR1 WNHNN, CDR2 SYGVQD (reference sequence). Trimming left V 5 bases short and J 7 bases short, with 14 bases between. The CDR3 loop reads CASSTDRSSGYTF. CDR3 nucleotides: TGCGCCAGCAGTACCGACAGGTCAAGTGGCTACACCTTC.

For this clone: The identical CDR3 is also encoded by other nucleotide sequences in the sample. This chain connects TRBV27 to TRBJ2-7; 10 bases line up with TRBD2. With 1 base clipped from V and 2 bases from J, the junction kept 2 bases outside the gene matches. Per germline, CDR1 MNHEY and CDR2 SMNVEV (reference sequence). This CDR3 contains 15 residues. CDR3: CASSLLAGGPYEQYF. Here the CDR3 DNA reads TGTGCCAGCAGTTTATTAGCGGGAGGTCCCTACGAGCAGTACTTC.

The V and J genes are TRBV2 and TRBJ1-3; the match to TRBD1 covers 7 bases. CDR3 length: 18 residues. The V gene end was trimmed by 2 bases and the J gene end by 0 bases; junction bases not matched to a gene: 10. Per the germline V gene, CDR1 is SNHLY and CDR2 is FYNNEI. The CDR3 DNA reads TGTGCCAGCAGTGAATCGGCAGGGGGAGATATCTCTGGAAACACCATATATTTT. The encoded protein is CASSESAGGDISGNTIYF.

This sequence joins TRBV4-1 and TRBJ2-5, with 8 bases identical to TRBD2. V trimming: 3 bases; J trimming: 5 bases; junction bases outside the gene matches: 11. There are 16 residues in the CDR3. Germline CDR1 reads MGHRA; CDR2 reads YSYEKL. CDR3 DNA sequence: TGCGCCAGCAGCCATTTCAGAGCGGGAGTGGGGGAGACCCAGTACTTC. As protein: CASSHFRAGVGETQYF.

J is TRBJ1-2 and V is TRBV5-1, with 7 bases aligning to TRBD1. This CDR3 comprises 14 residues. Per the germline V gene, CDR1 is SGHRS and CDR2 is YFSETQ. V shed 1 base and J 1 base; nucleotides not matched to a gene: 1. CDR3 DNA sequence: TGCGCCAGCAGCTTGCGGGACAGTAACTATGGCTACACCTTC. This translates into CASSLRDSNYGYTF.

This chain uses TRBV6-5 with TRBJ1-1; unclear D gene. CDR1 and CDR2 (germline): MNHEY, SVGAGI. V gave up 2 bases and J gave up 9 bases, with 13 bases separating them. The CDR3 length is 13 residues. The CDR3 DNA is TGTGCCAGCAGTTACGGGCAGACCTCGAAAGCTTTCTTT. Residues: CASSYGQTSKAFF.

The chain is built from TRBV18 and TRBJ2-1; TRBD2 matches 9 bases. This CDR3 has 16 amino acids. J was trimmed by 1 base and V by 6 bases; bases with no gene match: 7. Germline CDR1 and CDR2: KGHSH and LQKENI. CDR3 sequence (DNA): TGTGCCAGCTCTCTGGCGGGAGGGGTGTCCTACAATGAGCAGTTCTTC. It yields the protein CASSLAGGVSYNEQFF.

The chain is built from TRBV6-1 and TRBJ1-1; tentatively, D is TRBD1 (6 bases). Germline V gives CDR1 MNHNS, CDR2 SASEGT. Trimming removed 2 bases at V and 3 bases at J, with 10 bases between. The CDR3 is made up of 14 amino acids. CDR3 sequence: CASSESGAHTEAFF. CDR3 coding DNA: TGTGCCAGCAGTGAATCAGGGGCGCACACTGAAGCTTTCTTT.

This chain uses TRBV18 with TRBJ1-1; D gene uncertain. This CDR3 comprises 13 residues. Germline-derived CDR1 and CDR2 are KGHSH and LQKENI. Trimming cost V 0 bases and J 7 bases, with 9 bases left between them. The CDR3 region has the DNA TGTGCCAGCTCACCACCTGTACAGCTTGAAGCTTTCTTT. Its protein is CASSPPVQLEAFF. Complete variable domain (other parts from reference TRBV18 and TRBJ1-1): NAGVMQNPRHLVRRRGQEARLRCSPMKGHSHVYWYRQLPEEGLKFMVYLQKENIIDESGMPKERFSAEFPKEGPSILRIQQVVRGDSAAYFCASSPPVQLEAFFGQGTRLTVV.

The V call is TRBV30, the J call TRBJ1-2, with D unclear. The V end lost 5 bases, the J end lost 8 bases, and 12 bases lay between the germline ends. This CDR3 spans 11 amino acids. From germline, CDR1 is GTSNPN and CDR2 SVGIG (reference sequence). The CDR3 spells CAWGPAVGYTF. The CDR3 bases are TGTGCCTGGGGCCCGGCGGTGGGCTACACCTTC.

The chain joins TRBV5-1 to TRBJ2-6, with D maybe TRBD1 (5 bases). Per the germline V gene, CDR1 is SGHRS and CDR2 is YFSETQ. With 4 bases removed from V and 0 bases from J, the gap between germline ends came to 14 bases. The CDR3 is made up of 17 amino acids. For the CDR3, the DNA is TGCGCCAGCAGCCCGGCGTCAGGGATCTCTGGGGCCAACGTCCTGACTTTC. It translates to CASSPASGISGANVLTF.

The chain carries TRBV28 and TRBJ2-5; tentative D call: TRBD1 (6 bases). Germline CDR1 and CDR2: MDHEN and SYDVKM. This CDR3 contains 16 residues. Trimming took 6 bases from V and 0 from J, leaving 17 bases between them. The CDR3 nucleotides are TGTGCCAGCAGACCCACCGGGACATACTACCAAGAGACCCAGTACTTC. It yields the protein CASRPTGTYYQETQYF.

This clone was seen repeatedly, ten times or more. The CDR3 sequence is CASSPRLADPQETQYF. As DNA, the CDR3 is TGTGCCAGCAGTCCACGACTAGCGGACCCCCAAGAGACCCAGTACTTC. The genes are TRBV7-9 and TRBJ2-5, with 9 bases aligning to TRBD2. Germline V gene lookup returns CDR1 SEHNR and CDR2 FQNEAQ (reference sequence). V lost 6 bases and J lost 1; bases outside the gene matches: 9. The CDR3 runs 16 residues.

The chain couples TRBV9 to TRBJ1-2; tentatively, D is TRBD1 (6 bases). Looked up from germline, CDR1 is SGDLS and CDR2 is YYNGEE. This CDR3 has 16 residues. Trimming left V 4 bases short and J 3 bases short, with 19 bases between. Written as DNA, the CDR3 is TGTGCCAGCAGCCCCCACCGGTCAGGGGCTTACTATGGCTACACCTTC. It yields the protein CASSPHRSGAYYGYTF.

The sample holds one count of this clone. In DNA form, the CDR3 reads TGTGCCAGCAGCGCCCTGCGGGATTACACAGATACGCAGTATTTT. Amino acid sequence: CASSALRDYTDTQYF. This chain links TRBV28 with TRBJ2-3, with D tentatively TRBD2 (6 bases). In germline, CDR1 is MDHEN, CDR2 SYDVKM. Trimming took 6 bases from V and 2 from J, leaving 15 bases between them. The CDR3 is 15 amino acids.

The chain uses TRBV27 and TRBJ1-5; D is unresolved. Trimming removed 0 bases from V and 3 bases from J, with 9 bases in between. The CDR3 is 15 amino acids. CDR1 MNHEY and CDR2 SMNVEV come from the germline V gene (reference sequence). CDR3 nucleotide sequence: TGTGCCAGCAGTTTATCGGACGGGGACAATCAGCCCCAGCATTTT. It is translated as CASSLSDGDNQPQHF.